The 17 T cell receptor beta chains presented below share a single source sample, sequenced in a study of T cell repertoires in aging, cancer and after chemotherapy. Peripheral blood genomic DNA, not sorted cells or RNA, was the template. A mixed TRB-A/B primer pool amplified rearranged TRB by multiplex touch-down PCR. One entry per CDR3 protein results from TCRdb running MiXCR on the multiplex PCR reads. The table has about 5,100 distinct CDR3 sequences, roughly 29% seen once; the top ten hold around 10%. Sample: blood. The receptors were sampled from a human donor with a solid tumor.

The chain combines TRBV5-4 with TRBJ2-1; D may be TRBD1 (6 bases). The CDR3 is made up of 15 amino acids. Germline CDR1 reads SGHNT; CDR2 reads YYREEE (reference sequence). V was shortened by 0 bases and J by 4 bases, with 11 bases between the two germline ends. This CDR3 is CASSLGGLGYNEQFF. In DNA, the CDR3 is TGTGCCAGCAGCTTGGGGGGGCTCGGGTACAATGAGCAGTTCTTC.

The CDR3 bases are TGTGCCAGTTCGAGGGAAACCAATCAGCCCCAGCATTTT. It translates to CASSRETNQPQHF. The rearrangement uses TRBV6-1 and TRBJ1-5; D call uncertain. V gave up 9 bases and J gave up 3 bases, with 12 bases separating them. Germline CDR1 reads MNHNS; CDR2 reads SASEGT. The CDR3 length is 13 residues.

This clonotype was detected only a few times. This chain links TRBV4-2 with TRBJ1-5; D unclear. CDR3 length equals 14 residues. Trimming cost V 1 base and J 2 bases, with 6 bases left between them. The germline V gene encodes CDR1 LGHNA and CDR2 YNFKEQ. CDR3 region: CASSQGVRNQPQHF. The CDR3 DNA reads TGTGCCAGCAGCCAAGGGGTTCGCAATCAGCCCCAGCATTTT.

This clonotype is medium-sized (0.01 to 0.1%) in the sample. The V call is TRBV19, the J call TRBJ1-1; a weak D match, TRBD1 (5 bases). The CDR3 sequence is 12 residues long. Per the germline V gene, CDR1 is LNHDA and CDR2 is SQIVND (reference sequence). The germline V and J ends were trimmed by 5 bases and 5 bases, with 9 bases remaining between them. The CDR3 nucleotides read TGTGCCAGTAGTTCGACAGCAACTGAAGCTTTCTTT. Protein product: CASSSTATEAFF.

This clonotype qualifies as medium-sized. The V gene is TRBV7-9, the J gene TRBJ2-7; D is possibly TRBD1 or TRBD2 (6 bases each). CDR1 and CDR2 from the germline V gene are SEHNR and FQNEAQ (reference sequence). V gave up 4 bases and J gave up 5 bases, with 12 bases separating them. This CDR3 comprises 13 residues. CDR3 sequence: CASSSEGGHEQYF. Here the CDR3 DNA reads TGTGCCAGCAGCTCGGAGGGGGGCCACGAGCAGTACTTC.

The chain recombines TRBV5-1 with TRBJ2-7, with D tentatively TRBD1 (6 bases). The CDR3 consists of 12 residues. Trimming took off 4 bases at V and 7 bases at J, with 12 bases between the two ends. The germline V gene encodes CDR1 SGHRS and CDR2 YFSETQ. CDR3 bases: TGCGCCAGCAGCGGGGGACAAGGAGAGCAGTACTTC. Its protein is CASSGGQGEQYF.

This clonotype came up a few times. The chain couples TRBV19 to TRBJ1-5, with D possibly matching TRBD1 (5 bases). CDR3 size: 13 residues. Trimming cost V 4 bases and J 6 bases, with 10 bases left between them. Germline values: CDR1 LNHDA, CDR2 SQIVND (reference sequence). Written as DNA, the CDR3 is TGTGCCAGTAGTAATCAGGGTTTTCAGCCCCAGCATTTT. It translates to CASSNQGFQPQHF.

This clonotype has just a few counts. The chain uses TRBV7-2 and TRBJ1-2, with TRBD1 matching 9 bases. Germline assignment: CDR1 SGHTA and CDR2 FQGNSA. CDR3 length equals 14 residues. J lost 7 bases, V lost 3 bases, and 6 bases had no gene match. Here the CDR3 reads CASSFLQGARGYTF. DNA of the CDR3: TGTGCCAGCAGCTTCTTACAGGGGGCTCGTGGCTACACCTTC.

This clonotype was recorded a few times. This sequence joins TRBV6-1 and TRBJ2-7, with 9 positions matching TRBD1. Germline V CDR1 and CDR2: MNHNS, SASEGT. V lost 6 bases, J lost 2 bases, and 8 bases stayed unmatched. The CDR3 runs to 15 residues. CDR3 sequence reads: CASRAGTGNTYEQYF. CDR3 in DNA: TGTGCCAGCAGGGCCGGGACAGGGAACACCTACGAGCAGTACTTC.

This clonotype came up a few times. The chain recombines TRBV6-5 with TRBJ2-2; 13 nucleotides line up with TRBD2. Germline CDR1 is MNHEY and CDR2 is SVGAGI. The CDR3 spans 17 residues. V lost 6 bases, J lost 6 bases, and 10 bases stayed unmatched. This CDR3 reads CASSYTSGRAISGELFF. The DNA for the CDR3 is TGTGCCAGCAGCTACACTAGCGGGAGGGCCATCTCCGGGGAGCTGTTTTTT.

The chain links TRBV19 to TRBJ1-1; tentatively, D is TRBD1 (5 bases). This CDR3 region has 14 residues. Trimming pared 8 bases from V and 3 bases from J, leaving 16 bases between. Germline V gene sequence: CDR1 LNHDA, CDR2 SQIVND (reference sequence). The chain's CDR3 is CASRPQGGDTEAFF. In DNA form, the CDR3 reads TGTGCCAGTCGCCCCCAGGGAGGGGACACTGAAGCTTTCTTT.

Comment on this clonotype: A clone one base away is much larger, so this may be a read error. The V gene is TRBV6-5, the J gene TRBJ2-1; TRBD2 agrees at 7 bases. Germline V gives CDR1 MNHEY, CDR2 SVGAGI. V lost 2 bases to trimming and J lost 6 bases; unmatched junction nucleotides: 7. CDR3 length equals 15 residues. The CDR3 DNA reads TGTGCCAGCAGTTACACCCCCGGGACTACCAATGAGCAGTTCTTC. Translation gives CASSYTPGTTNEQFF.

The rearrangement uses TRBV20-1 and TRBJ2-7; D is ambiguous. The ends were cut back, 5 bases at V and 0 bases at J, with 11 bases in the middle. The CDR3 sequence is 13 residues long. Per the germline V gene, CDR1 is DFQATT and CDR2 is SNEGSKA (reference sequence). CDR3 nucleotide sequence: TGCAGTGCTCAAACCCCTCGCTCCTACGAGCAGTACTTC. Its protein is CSAQTPRSYEQYF.

Within the sample, this clonotype is medium-sized. The V call is TRBV6-6, the J call TRBJ1-6; D remains unclear. V shed 4 bases and J shed 7 bases, with 2 bases lying between them. Germline V gives CDR1 MNHNY, CDR2 SVGAGI (reference sequence). CDR3 length: 11 amino acids. This chain's CDR3 is CASSSNSPLHF. Here the CDR3 DNA reads TGTGCCAGCAGTTCAAATTCACCCCTCCACTTT.

The table lists this clonotype with a few counts. V is TRBV10-3 and J is TRBJ1-5; D is undetermined. The V and J ends lost 2 bases and 7 bases respectively, with 6 bases between them. This CDR3 region has 12 residues. Per the germline V gene, CDR1 is ENHRY and CDR2 is SYGVKD. In DNA, the CDR3 is TGTGCCATCAGTGAGGGAAGACAGCCCCAGCATTTT. Its protein product is CAISEGRQPQHF.

J is TRBJ2-3 and V is TRBV7-9; possibly TRBD1 for D (6 bases). The CDR3 has 13 amino acids. V was pared by 2 bases and J by 4 bases, with 7 bases between. Germline V gene lookup returns CDR1 SEHNR and CDR2 FQNEAQ (reference sequence). CDR3: CASSLSGADTQYF. As DNA, the CDR3 is TGTGCCAGCAGCTTATCAGGGGCAGATACGCAGTATTTT.

The genes are TRBV7-9 and TRBJ2-3; D gene uncertain. V lost 8 bases and J lost 4, with 7 bases in between. The germline V gene has CDR1 SEHNR and CDR2 FQNEAQ (reference sequence). This CDR3 has 11 residues. CDR3 sequence: CASSQADTQYF. The CDR3 nucleotides read TGTGCCAGCTCTCAAGCAGATACGCAGTATTTT.